The 8 T cell receptor beta chains reported below all come from one sample, sequenced in a study of human T cells and chemical hapten exposure. MiXCR, applied by TCRdb to the RACE reads, yields one record per CDR3 protein. The sample holds about 260,000 distinct CDR3 sequences, more than 6.5% seen once. This sample's time point: pre-sensitization, week 0. The treatment here: therapeutic diphenylcyclopropenone sensitization with weekly scalp DPC. The specimen was whole blood, collected in connection with sensitization to the hapten diphenylcyclopropenone (DPC). Source of these receptors: a woman aged 40 to 50 with alopecia areata. Some clones in this sample may be carry-over from other donors' samples.

This clonotype was counted ten times or more. J is TRBJ2-1 and V is TRBV20-1, with TRBD2 matching over 9 bases. J gave up 7 bases and V 6 bases, and 13 bases lay outside the gene matches. This CDR3 has 15 residues. Germline assignment: CDR1 DFQATT and CDR2 SNEGSKA (reference sequence). CDR3 sequence: CSAAVGAGGRNEQFF. The CDR3, as DNA: TGCAGTGCAGCGGTCGGAGCGGGAGGTCGGAATGAGCAGTTCTTC.

The V gene is TRBV3-1, the J gene TRBJ1-6; 12 bases are a match to TRBD1. The CDR3 runs 16 residues. With V trimmed by 5 bases and J by 6 bases, 5 bases remained unmatched. The V gene's germline CDR1 is LGHDT and CDR2 YNNKEL (reference sequence). CDR3 sequence: CASSFGTGGSNSPLHF. The CDR3 DNA sequence: TGTGCCAGCAGCTTTGGGACAGGGGGCAGTAATTCACCCCTCCACTTT.

In its sample, this clonotype was seen a few times. V usage is TRBV20-1 and J usage is TRBJ2-7; TRBD2 agrees at 8 bases. This CDR3 spans 14 amino acids. CDR1 DFQATT and CDR2 SNEGSKA come from the germline V gene (reference sequence). Unmatched junction bases numbered 10, after V lost 6 bases and J lost 3 bases. The CDR3 DNA reads as TGCAGTGCCGGCCTTAGCGGGATGGGCTACGAGCAGTACTTC. It translates to CSAGLSGMGYEQYF.

CDR3 in amino acids: CSASKAGGLTDTQYF. In nucleotides, the CDR3 is TGCAGTGCTTCAAAAGCGGGAGGGCTGACGGATACGCAGTATTTT. The rearrangement links TRBV20-1 to TRBJ2-3; 10 nucleotides agree with TRBD2. The CDR3 runs to 15 residues. Germline-derived CDR1 and CDR2 are DFQATT and SNEGSKA (reference sequence). The J segment lost 6 bases and the V segment lost 5 bases, leaving 11 bases of the junction unmatched.

As for this clonotype: A junction boundary mismatches the germline segment, possibly from a read error. This chain's CDR3 is CASSFRGRTGTDIQYF. CDR3 nucleotides: TGTGCTAGCAGCTTCCGAGGCCGGACAGGGACGGACATTCAGTACTTC. The J gene is TRBJ2-4, the V gene TRBV7-7; the match to TRBD1 covers 8 bases. Germline V gene sequence: CDR1 SSHAT, CDR2 FNYEAQ (reference sequence). The CDR3 contains 16 residues. The full variable domain, with the rest looked up from reference TRBV7-7 and TRBJ2-4, is GAGVSQSPRYKVTKRGQDVTLRCDPISSHATLYWYQQALGQGPEFLTYFNYEAQPDKSGLPSDRFSAERPEGSISTLTIQRTEQRDSAMYRCASSFRGRTGTDIQYFGAGTRLSVL.

Many counts were recorded for this clonotype. The chain uses TRBV4-1 and TRBJ2-5; D unclear. The CDR3 extends over 13 amino acids. Germline loops: CDR1 MGHRA, CDR2 YSYEKL. V was shortened by 8 bases and J by 5 bases, with 15 bases between the two germline ends. The CDR3 region has the DNA TGCGCCAGCTCCAGCTCTAGGAGCGAGACCCAGTACTTC. It yields the protein CASSSSRSETQYF.

The chain carries TRBV6-5 and TRBJ1-1, with 12 nucleotides matching TRBD1. V lost 9 bases, J lost 5 bases, and 10 bases stayed unmatched. This CDR3 region has 15 residues. The germline V gene encodes CDR1 MNHEY and CDR2 SVGAGI. The CDR3 spells CASEKGQGARTEAFF. The CDR3 bases are TGTGCCAGTGAAAAGGGACAGGGGGCGAGGACTGAAGCTTTCTTT.

The rearrangement links TRBV28 to TRBJ1-5; no reliable D call. CDR1 and CDR2 from the germline V gene are MDHEN and SYDVKM. V dropped 0 bases and J dropped 9 bases, with 6 bases sitting between them. The CDR3 extends over 12 amino acids. CDR3 sequence reads: CASSLWTWPQHF. DNA of the CDR3: TGTGCCAGCAGTTTATGGACCTGGCCCCAGCATTTT.